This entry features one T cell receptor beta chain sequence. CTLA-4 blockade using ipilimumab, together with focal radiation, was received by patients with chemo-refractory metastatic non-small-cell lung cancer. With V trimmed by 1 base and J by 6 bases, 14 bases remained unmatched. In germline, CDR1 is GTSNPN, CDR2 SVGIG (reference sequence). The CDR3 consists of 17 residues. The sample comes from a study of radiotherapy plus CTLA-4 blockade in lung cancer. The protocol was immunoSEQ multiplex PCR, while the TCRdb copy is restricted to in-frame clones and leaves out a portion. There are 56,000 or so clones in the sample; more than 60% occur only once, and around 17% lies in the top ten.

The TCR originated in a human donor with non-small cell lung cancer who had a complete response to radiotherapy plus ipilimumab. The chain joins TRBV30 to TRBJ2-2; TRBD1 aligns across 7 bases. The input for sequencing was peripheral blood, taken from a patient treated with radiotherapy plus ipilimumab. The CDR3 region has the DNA TGTGCCTGGAGTGAAAACAGGGGAATGGAGAGTGCCGGGGAGCTGTTTTTT. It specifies CAWSENRGMESAGELFF. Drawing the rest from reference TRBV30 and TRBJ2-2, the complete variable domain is SQTIHQWPATLVQPVGSPLSLECTVEGTSNPNLYWYRQAAGRGLQLLFYSVGIGQISSEVPQNLSASRPQDRQFILSSKKLLLSDSGFYLCAWSENRGMESAGELFFGEGSRLTVL.